One and the same sample provided the 7 T cell receptor beta chains below, sequenced in a study of blood T cell repertoires in COVID-19. Sequenced by immunoSEQ multiplex PCR; TCRdb stores in-frame clones only, minus some. The sample yields over 200,000 clones, roughly 80% seen once. Sequenced input: peripheral blood. All receptors derive from a human donor in a cohort sampled during active COVID-19.

CDR3 amino acids: CASSAGTLYGYTF. In nucleotides, the CDR3 is TGTGCCAGCAGCGCCGGGACACTCTATGGCTACACCTTC. J is TRBJ1-2 and V is TRBV2; the D gene is possibly TRBD1 (6 bases). The germline CDR1 and CDR2 sequences are SNHLY and FYNNEI. This CDR3 is 13 amino acids long. The germline V and J ends were trimmed by 6 bases and 4 bases, with 12 bases remaining between them. The variable domain in full, completed from reference TRBV2 and TRBJ1-2, reads EPEVTQTPSHQVTQMGQEVILRCVPISNHLYFYWYRQILGQKVEFLVSFYNNEISEKSEIFDDQFSVERPDGSNFTLKIRSTKLEDSAMYFCASSAGTLYGYTFGSGTRLTVV.

The chain recombines TRBV28 with TRBJ2-7, with 7 bases matching TRBD1. J gave up 0 bases and V 5 bases, and 13 bases lay outside the gene matches. This CDR3 is 17 amino acids long. Per germline, CDR1 MDHEN and CDR2 SYDVKM. The CDR3 nucleotides are TGTGCCAGCAGTCAGACCGTAATAAGGGACAGCTCCTACGAGCAGTACTTC. Translating gives CASSQTVIRDSSYEQYF.

DNA of the CDR3: TGTGCCAGCAGCTTGGAGGCAGGGGCTAGCACAGATACGCAGTATTTT. Translating it yields CASSLEAGASTDTQYF. This rearrangement joins TRBV5-8 to TRBJ2-3; D is possibly TRBD1 (6 bases). There are 16 residues in the CDR3. Germline lookup yields CDR1 SGHTS and CDR2 YDEGEE. Trimming cost V 0 bases and J 0 bases, with 11 bases left between them.

The chain uses TRBV3-1 (or the pseudogene TRBV3-2) and TRBJ2-2; 8 bases fit TRBD1. Germline CDR1 is LGHDT and CDR2 is YNNKEL (reference sequence). The CDR3 runs 15 residues. V was pared by 3 bases and J by 4 bases, with 4 bases of the junction left unmatched. CDR3 sequence reads: CASSHQGAGTGELFF. Here the CDR3 DNA reads TGTGCCAGCAGCCATCAGGGGGCGGGCACCGGGGAGCTGTTTTTT.

The chain has TRBV6-6 and TRBJ2-6; 8 bases agree with TRBD1. The CDR3 is made up of 17 amino acids. V lost 5 bases to trimming and J lost 0 bases; unmatched junction nucleotides: 6. Germline loops: CDR1 MNHNY, CDR2 SVGAGI (reference sequence). The CDR3 region is CASSRQGKTSGANVLTF. The CDR3 DNA reads as TGTGCCAGCAGTCGACAGGGGAAAACCTCTGGGGCCAACGTCCTGACTTTC.

V gene TRBV10-3 combines with J gene TRBJ1-2, with TRBD1 matching over 11 bases. CDR1 ENHRY and CDR2 SYGVKD come from the germline V gene. This CDR3 comprises 14 residues. Unmatched junction bases numbered 3, after V lost 6 bases and J lost 3 bases. CDR3: CAISPGQGDYGYTF. As DNA, the CDR3 is TGTGCCATCAGCCCGGGACAGGGGGACTATGGCTACACCTTC.

The chain combines TRBV28 with TRBJ2-1; 10 nucleotides agree with TRBD2. This CDR3 contains 17 residues. Germline V gene sequence: CDR1 MDHEN, CDR2 SYDVKM. Unmatched junction bases numbered 12, after V lost 8 bases and J lost 2 bases. CDR3 sequence: CASFSGTSVRPYNEQFF. The CDR3 DNA is TGTGCCAGCTTTTCCGGGACTAGCGTAAGACCCTACAATGAGCAGTTCTTC.